What follows are 16 T cell receptor beta chains derived from one specimen sequenced in a study of Tregs in tolerant kidney transplant recipients. Assay used: immunoSEQ multiplex PCR; TCRdb lists only in-frame clones, some missing. In the table there are 85,000 to 95,000 clones, around 94% of which are singletons. Sequencing was performed on CD8+ T cells from blood. Receptors originate from a human donor in good health.

This chain connects TRBV27 to TRBJ1-1, with unresolved D. The length of the CDR3 is 14 residues. CDR1 is MNHEY, CDR2 SMNVEV, per germline (reference sequence). V lost 2 bases, J lost 0 bases, and 7 bases lay in between. CDR3 amino acids: CASSLTRVNTEAFF. CDR3 DNA sequence: TGTGCCAGCAGTTTAACTAGGGTGAACACTGAAGCTTTCTTT.

The V call is TRBV9, the J call TRBJ2-1; 8 bases line up with TRBD2. The V gene's germline CDR1 is SGDLS and CDR2 YYNGEE. This CDR3 has 17 amino acids. The junction had 11 bases not matched to a gene; V was cut back by 0 bases and J by 6 bases. The DNA of the CDR3 is TGTGCCAGCAGCGTAGGACGAGCGGGAGTCTCCGGCAATGAGCAGTTCTTC. Encoded protein: CASSVGRAGVSGNEQFF.

The chain recombines TRBV5-4 with TRBJ2-7; TRBD2 aligns across 11 bases. CDR3 length equals 15 residues. Unmatched junction bases numbered 4, after V lost 3 bases and J lost 2 bases. From germline, CDR1 is SGHNT and CDR2 YYREEE (reference sequence). DNA for the CDR3: TGTGCCAGCAGCTCAGGGACTAGCGGAGCCTACGAGCAGTACTTC. Protein sequence: CASSSGTSGAYEQYF.

The genes are TRBV19 and TRBJ2-7, with 7 bases lining up with TRBD2. The junction had 10 bases not matched to a gene; V was cut back by 3 bases and J by 2 bases. This CDR3 comprises 16 residues. Germline V gene data show CDR1 as LNHDA and CDR2 as SQIVND (reference sequence). The CDR3 nucleotides are TGTGCCAGTAGTATCGCGATACTAGCGCCGACCTACGAGCAGTACTTC. It specifies CASSIAILAPTYEQYF.

This clone was detected many times. CDR3 sequence reads: CASSITGDEQYF. DNA of the CDR3: TGTGCCAGCAGTATCACGGGCGACGAGCAGTACTTC. J is TRBJ2-7 and V is TRBV6-6; D ambiguous. The CDR3 runs 12 residues. V lost 5 bases to trimming and J lost 5 bases, with 10 bases between them. Germline V lookup: CDR1 MNHNY, CDR2 SVGAGI (reference sequence).

The chain carries TRBV11-2 and TRBJ2-6, with D perhaps matching TRBD2 (5 bases). This CDR3 comprises 18 residues. V shed 0 bases and J shed 0 bases, with 12 bases lying between them. Looked up from germline, CDR1 is SGHAT and CDR2 is FQNNGV. In DNA form, the CDR3 reads TGTGCCAGCAGCTTAGAGGGAGCCTCTCTCTCTGGGGCCAACGTCCTGACTTTC. This sequence encodes CASSLEGASLSGANVLTF.

The chain carries TRBV19 and TRBJ2-1; D remains ambiguous. Trimming left V 6 bases short and J 12 bases short, with 12 bases between. From germline, CDR1 is LNHDA and CDR2 SQIVND (reference sequence). The CDR3 covers 11 residues. CDR3 sequence reads: CASSIGDGQFF. The CDR3 coding sequence is TGTGCCAGTAGCATTGGGGATGGGCAGTTCTTC.

The chain is built from TRBV4-1 and TRBJ2-7; 7 bases are shared with TRBD1. The germline V gene encodes CDR1 MGHRA and CDR2 YSYEKL. The CDR3 spans 16 residues. Losses at the gene ends were 0 bases for V and 3 bases for J; bases not matched to a gene: 8. CDR3 loop: CASSQDHIGGYYEQYF. The CDR3 nucleotides read TGCGCCAGCAGCCAAGACCATATAGGGGGCTACTACGAGCAGTACTTC.

The genes are TRBV11-2 and TRBJ2-1; 8 nucleotides align to TRBD2. Germline V gives CDR1 SGHAT, CDR2 FQNNGV. The CDR3 consists of 17 residues. Trimming at V came to 1 base and at J to 3 bases, leaving 8 bases not matched to a gene. This chain's CDR3 is CASSLVLSGTRYNEQFF. CDR3 DNA: TGTGCCAGCAGCTTAGTCCTTAGCGGGACCCGCTACAATGAGCAGTTCTTC.

V and J are TRBV6-5 and TRBJ2-5; D remains ambiguous. V shed 0 bases and J shed 5 bases, with 10 bases lying between them. CDR1 is MNHEY, CDR2 SVGAGI, per germline. The CDR3 length is 14 residues. The CDR3 DNA reads TGTGCCAGCAGTTACTCCGCTAGTAGCGAGACCCAGTACTTC. It yields the protein CASSYSASSETQYF.

This clone appeared a single time. J is TRBJ1-5 and V is TRBV6-1; no clear D. Per the germline V gene, CDR1 is MNHNS and CDR2 is SASEGT. CDR3 size: 14 residues. V dropped 8 bases and J dropped 2 bases, with 13 bases sitting between them. Here the CDR3 reads CASGIDWGNQPQHF. CDR3 nucleotide sequence: TGTGCCAGCGGTATAGACTGGGGCAATCAGCCCCAGCATTTT.

The chain has TRBV2 and TRBJ2-7; perhaps TRBD1 as D (6 bases). This CDR3 is built from 15 residues. With 0 bases removed from V and 3 bases from J, the gap between germline ends came to 12 bases. Germline V gene data show CDR1 as SNHLY and CDR2 as FYNNEI. The CDR3 DNA reads as TGTGCCAGCAGTGAAGCACAGGGAGCCGACTACGAGCAGTACTTC. Protein sequence: CASSEAQGADYEQYF.

The genes are TRBV11-2 and TRBJ2-5, with D perhaps being TRBD1 or TRBD2 (5 bases each). There are 16 residues in the CDR3. Germline CDR1 and CDR2: SGHAT and FQNNGV. Trimming stripped 3 bases from V and 2 bases from J, with 16 bases between. This CDR3 is CASSFWGNQRQETQYF. CDR3 coding DNA: TGTGCCAGCAGCTTCTGGGGGAACCAGCGGCAAGAGACCCAGTACTTC.

V is TRBV10-2 and J is TRBJ1-1; D may be TRBD1 (5 bases). This CDR3 region has 13 residues. The V end was cut by 8 bases, the J end by 2 bases, with 12 bases between. Germline V gives CDR1 WSHSY, CDR2 SAAADI. CDR3 sequence (DNA): TGCGCCAGCGTCGCCAGGGAAAACACTGAAGCTTTCTTT. Its translation: CASVARENTEAFF.

This clone has a handful of counts. This rearrangement joins TRBV9 to TRBJ1-2; TRBD1 agrees at 8 bases. This CDR3 is built from 15 residues. From germline, CDR1 is SGDLS and CDR2 YYNGEE. V dropped 3 bases and J dropped 1; count of bases not matched to a gene: 5. CDR3 loop: CASSALTGDNYGYTF. CDR3 in DNA: TGTGCCAGCAGCGCCTTGACAGGGGATAACTATGGCTACACCTTC.

In the case of this clone: At one boundary the junction diverges from the germline segment, which might be a read error. The chain carries TRBV2 and TRBJ2-7; 9 bases line up with TRBD2. There are 15 residues in the CDR3. Germline CDR1 and CDR2: SNHLY and FYNNEI. The CDR3 protein is CASSEWRGGPYEQHF. DNA of the CDR3: TGTGCCAGCAGTGAATGGCGGGGGGGCCCATACGAGCAGCACTTC.